The present entry profiles one T cell receptor (beta chain) with its context. This specimen comes from a study of technical replicates of blood from several donors. The CDR3 is made up of 17 amino acids. V lost 3 bases and J 6 bases, leaving 20 bases between the germline ends. CDR1 is SSHAT, CDR2 FNYEAQ, per germline (reference sequence). Profiled with immunoSEQ multiplex PCR; TCRdb holds only in-frame clones, not every one. The repertoire includes 75,000 to 100,000 clones, about 95% of them detected once, and about 0.3% sits in the top ten. The chain carries TRBV7-7 and TRBJ2-2; D possibly corresponds to TRBD2 (6 bases). The sample taken for sequencing was T cells isolated from PBMCs. This TCR was recovered from a human donor in good health. CDR3 nucleotide sequence: TGTGCCAGCAGCTTCCTGAGCACGGGAGCCCCCTCCGGGGAGCTGTTTTTT. Encoded protein: CASSFLSTGAPSGELFF.